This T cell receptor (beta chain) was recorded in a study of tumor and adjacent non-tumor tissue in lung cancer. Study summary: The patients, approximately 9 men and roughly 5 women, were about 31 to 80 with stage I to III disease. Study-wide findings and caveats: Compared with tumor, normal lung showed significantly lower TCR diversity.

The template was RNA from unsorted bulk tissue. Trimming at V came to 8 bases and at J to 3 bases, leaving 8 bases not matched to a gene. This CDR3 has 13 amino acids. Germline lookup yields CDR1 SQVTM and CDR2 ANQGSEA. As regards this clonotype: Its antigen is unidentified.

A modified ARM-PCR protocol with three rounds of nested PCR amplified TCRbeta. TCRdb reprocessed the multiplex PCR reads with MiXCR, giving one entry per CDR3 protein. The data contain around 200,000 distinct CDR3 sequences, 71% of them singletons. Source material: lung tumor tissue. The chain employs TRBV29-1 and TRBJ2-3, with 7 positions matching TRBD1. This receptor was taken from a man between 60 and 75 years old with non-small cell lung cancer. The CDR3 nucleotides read TGCAGCACCTGGACAGGATCAACAGATACGCAGTATTTT. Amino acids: CSTWTGSTDTQYF.